The 25 T cell receptor beta chains below all came from one sample that was sequenced in a study of regulatory T cells in long-lasting Graves disease. Time point here: newly diagnosed GD, antithyroid drugs for less than 3 months. PBMC-extracted RNA yielded the TCR library. According to the study, TCR beta libraries were built with iRepertoire HTBI primers and CDR3-region Arm-PCR. One entry per CDR3 protein, called by TCRdb with MiXCR from the multiplex PCR reads. The sample yields about 330,000 distinct CDR3 sequences, around 15% seen once. These data were also filed under a second study, of T cells in Graves' hyperthyroidism and ophthalmopathy.

The sequencing here drew on peripheral blood mononuclear cells (PBMCs), taken at new diagnosis, from a patient treated with antithyroid drugs. The receptors shown here come from a woman aged 18-35 years with Graves disease.

This clonotype has just a few counts. This chain connects TRBV6-5 to TRBJ2-7; D is possibly TRBD2 (5 bases). The length of the CDR3 is 13 residues. V lost 0 bases and J lost 6, with 9 bases in between. Looked up from germline, CDR1 is MNHEY and CDR2 is SVGAGI. The CDR3 region is CASSYSRGGEQYF. Written as DNA, the CDR3 is TGTGCCAGCAGTTACTCGCGAGGAGGCGAGCAGTACTTC.

J is TRBJ1-1 and V is TRBV3-1; unclear D gene. CDR1 is LGHDT, CDR2 YNNKEL, per germline (reference sequence). V was trimmed by 1 base and J by 2 bases, leaving 8 bases between them. The CDR3 contains 14 residues. Here the CDR3 reads CASSQGVANTEAFF. CDR3 sequence (DNA): TGTGCCAGCAGCCAAGGGGTCGCCAACACTGAAGCTTTCTTT. The full variable domain, with the rest looked up from reference TRBV3-1 and TRBJ1-1, is DTAVSQTPKYLVTQMGNDKSIKCEQNLGHDTMYWYKQDSKKFLKIMFSYNNKELIINETVPNRFSPKSPDKAHLNLHINSLELGDSAVYFCASSQGVANTEAFFGQGTRLTVV.

The V and J genes are TRBV7-9 and TRBJ1-2; D unresolved. The ends were cut back, 3 bases at V and 1 base at J, with 12 bases in the middle. CDR1 SEHNR and CDR2 FQNEAQ come from the germline V gene (reference sequence). This CDR3 is 15 amino acids long. CDR3 sequence (DNA): TGTGCCAGCAGCTTGGGATCGCGTCTTAACTATGGCTACACCTTC. Translated: CASSLGSRLNYGYTF.

In this sample, this clonotype turned up a few times. This chain uses TRBV29-1 with TRBJ1-2; TRBD1 aligns across 8 bases. The CDR3 loop spans 13 amino acids. Germline CDR1 reads SQVTM; CDR2 reads ANQGSEA. After removal of 7 bases from V and 6 bases from J, the junction contained 10 bases not matched to a gene. The CDR3 reads CSAELKDRDGYTF. CDR3 in DNA: TGCAGCGCCGAACTCAAGGACAGGGATGGCTACACCTTC.

This clonotype showed up many times. This chain uses TRBV12-3 or TRBV12-4 with TRBJ1-5; D perhaps matches TRBD1 (5 bases). The CDR3 contains 13 residues. Between the trimmed V and J ends, which lost 3 bases and 7 bases, there was a span of 10 bases. DNA for the CDR3: TGTGCCAGCAGTTTGACAGCCGAACAGCCCCAGCATTTT. Amino acids: CASSLTAEQPQHF.

This clonotype showed up many times. The CDR3: CAWSVVGETQYF. CDR3 coding DNA: TGTGCCTGGAGTGTGGTTGGAGAGACCCAGTACTTC. The V call is TRBV30, the J call TRBJ2-5; D is ambiguous. Trimming cost V 0 bases and J 4 bases, with 6 bases left between them. CDR1 is GTSNPN, CDR2 SVGIG, per germline (reference sequence). The CDR3 runs 12 residues. Complete variable domain (other parts from reference TRBV30 and TRBJ2-5): SQTIHQWPATLVQPVGSPLSLECTVEGTSNPNLYWYRQAAGRGLQLLFYSVGIGQISSEVPQNLSASRPQDRQFILSSKKLLLSDSGFYLCAWSVVGETQYFGPGTRLLVL.

As to this clonotype: This may stem from a read error, because a much larger clone lies one nucleotide away. This chain uses TRBV7-9 with TRBJ1-5; D uncertain. Germline V CDR1 and CDR2: SEHNR, FQNEAQ (reference sequence). The CDR3 has 14 residues. Trimming took 4 bases from V and 4 from J, leaving 11 bases between them. CDR3 loop: CASSSSDLNQPQHF. The CDR3, as DNA: TGTGCCAGCAGCTCTAGCGATCTGAATCAGCCCCAGCATTTT.

This clonotype was found many times. The V gene is TRBV18, the J gene TRBJ2-2; the match to TRBD1 covers 8 bases. V dropped 4 bases and J dropped 7; count of bases not matched to a gene: 2. CDR1 is KGHSH and CDR2 is LQKENI in the germline V gene. This CDR3 region has 13 residues. The CDR3 sequence is CASSRQGNGELFF. The CDR3 nucleotides read TGTGCCAGCTCACGACAGGGGAACGGGGAGCTGTTTTTT.

In this sample, this clonotype turned up many times. CDR3 DNA: TGTGCCAGCAGCCCCGGGGTAGCGGGAGTGGGTCATGAGCAGTTCTTC. Amino acid sequence: CASSPGVAGVGHEQFF. The chain is built from TRBV14 and TRBJ2-1; 9 nucleotides match TRBD2. This CDR3 is built from 16 residues. The germline CDR1 and CDR2 sequences are SGHDN and FVKESK. Trimming took 4 bases from V and 8 from J; bases not matched to a gene: 12. Full variable domain (rest looked up from reference TRBV14 and TRBJ2-1): EAGVTQFPSHSVIEKGQTVTLRCDPISGHDNLYWYRRVMGKEIKFLLHFVKESKQDESGMPNNRFLAERTGGTYSTLKVQPAELEDSGVYFCASSPGVAGVGHEQFFGPGTRLTVL.

This clonotype was detected ten times or more. The genes are TRBV18 and TRBJ2-7; D perhaps matches TRBD2 (7 bases). Trimming took off 2 bases at V and 3 bases at J, with 11 bases between the two ends. CDR1 KGHSH and CDR2 LQKENI come from the germline V gene. This CDR3 is built from 14 residues. Here the CDR3 reads CASSPTGGNYEQYF. Here the CDR3 DNA reads TGTGCCAGCTCACCAACGGGGGGCAACTACGAGCAGTACTTC.

The chain is built from TRBV2 and TRBJ1-2; D is perhaps TRBD1 (6 bases). V was clipped by 6 bases and J by 5 bases, with 25 bases between them. Germline V lookup: CDR1 SNHLY, CDR2 FYNNEI. CDR3 length equals 17 residues. The CDR3 coding sequence is TGTGCCAGCAGCCACCGGGACACCGCCCGCCCTTCGTATGGCTACACCTTC. Protein product: CASSHRDTARPSYGYTF.

As to this clonotype: This could be a read error, since a much larger clone is one nucleotide away. This chain links TRBV6-2 or TRBV6-3 with TRBJ2-3, with D perhaps TRBD2 (5 bases). Per germline, CDR1 MNHEY and CDR2 SVGEGT. This CDR3 is 16 amino acids long. The DNA of the CDR3 is TGTGCCAACAGTTACTCCCGGGATCGGAGCACAGATACGCAGTATTTT. Translating gives CANSYSRDRSTDTQYF.

This clonotype has ten or more counts. The V gene is TRBV6-5, the J gene TRBJ2-7, with no clear D. V lost 4 bases to trimming and J lost 1 base, with 20 bases between them. Germline CDR1 reads MNHEY; CDR2 reads SVGAGI. This CDR3 spans 17 amino acids. The DNA for the CDR3 is TGTGCCAGCAGTTTAATAGCTTCAGGCACTGGATCCTACGAGCAGTACTTC. It translates to CASSLIASGTGSYEQYF.

This clonotype was picked up many times. V gene TRBV11-2 combines with J gene TRBJ2-7, with TRBD1 matching 7 bases. The ends lost 5 bases at V and 6 bases at J; junction bases unmatched: 4. CDR1 and CDR2 from the germline V gene are SGHAT and FQNNGV. CDR3 length equals 12 residues. Here the CDR3 DNA reads TGTGCCAGCAGCCACAGGGGCAGCGAGCAGTACTTC. It codes for CASSHRGSEQYF.

A note on this clonotype: A much larger clone differs from this one at a single base, so this may be a read error. This chain links TRBV20-1 with TRBJ2-2; no clear D. This CDR3 region has 13 residues. Germline-derived CDR1 and CDR2 are DFQATT and SNEGSKA (reference sequence). The CDR3 protein is CSQVDPLTGELFF. The CDR3 DNA reads TGCAGCCAAGTAGACCCGCTCACCGGGGAGCTGTTTTTT.

This clonotype has a count of ten or more. The rearrangement joins TRBV12-3 or TRBV12-4 to TRBJ2-1, with 7 bases that match TRBD1. The J call is doubtful: the DNA matches TRBJ2-5 better. The CDR3 contains 14 residues. This CDR3 is CASSGPGQFQTQYF. Here the CDR3 DNA reads TGTGCCAGCAGTGGTCCGGGACAGTTTCAGACCCAGTACTTC.

V and J are TRBV9 and TRBJ1-5; D unclear. The CDR3 totals 15 residues. Trimming pared 2 bases from V and 1 base from J, leaving 10 bases between. Looked up from germline, CDR1 is SGDLS and CDR2 is YYNGEE. CDR3 amino acids: CASSVGDRSNQPQHF. CDR3 sequence (DNA): TGTGCCAGCAGCGTCGGGGATCGGAGCAATCAGCCCCAGCATTTT.

This clonotype came up many times. The chain joins TRBV12-3 or TRBV12-4 to TRBJ1-5; D is unclear. This CDR3 is 15 amino acids long. Trimming left V 5 bases short and J 3 bases short, with 14 bases between. The CDR3 is CASSPSAGNNQPQHF. In nucleotides, the CDR3 is TGTGCCAGCAGTCCGTCGGCGGGCAACAATCAGCCCCAGCATTTT.

This clonotype appeared many times. The V call is TRBV20-1, the J call TRBJ1-5; D not certain. CDR3 size: 14 residues. Trimming took off 0 bases at V and 9 bases at J, with 15 bases between the two ends. In germline, CDR1 is DFQATT, CDR2 SNEGSKA (reference sequence). The DNA of the CDR3 is TGCAGTGCTAGAGATCCTGACGGAGCGGGGCCCCAGCATTTT. This encodes CSARDPDGAGPQHF.

This clonotype was observed many times. The rearrangement joins TRBV7-8 to TRBJ2-3; D possibly corresponds to TRBD2 (6 bases). Germline CDR1 and CDR2: SGHVS and FQNEAQ. CDR3 length: 15 amino acids. V lost 5 bases and J 2 bases, leaving 14 bases between the germline ends. CDR3 sequence: CASSLGAGLTDTQYF. The DNA of the CDR3 is TGTGCCAGCAGCCTAGGTGCGGGGCTCACAGATACGCAGTATTTT.

This chain joins TRBV30 and TRBJ1-6; maybe TRBD1 (5 bases). V was cut by 2 bases and J by 7 bases, with 12 bases left in between. The V gene's germline CDR1 is GTSNPN and CDR2 SVGIG (reference sequence). CDR3 length: 14 amino acids. The DNA of the CDR3 is TGTGCCTGGAGTTTCAGAGGGGACAATTCACCCCTCCACTTT. As protein: CAWSFRGDNSPLHF. The full variable domain, with the rest looked up from reference TRBV30 and TRBJ1-6, is SQTIHQWPATLVQPVGSPLSLECTVEGTSNPNLYWYRQAAGRGLQLLFYSVGIGQISSEVPQNLSASRPQDRQFILSSKKLLLSDSGFYLCAWSFRGDNSPLHFGNGTRLTVT.

This clonotype was counted at least ten times. V and J are TRBV5-1 and TRBJ2-1, with 7 bases matching TRBD1. The trim removed 4 bases at V and 5 bases at J, leaving 3 bases unmatched. There are 13 residues in the CDR3. Germline-derived CDR1 and CDR2 are SGHRS and YFSETQ. The CDR3 DNA sequence: TGCGCCAGCAGCCGGGACAGTGACAATGAGCAGTTCTTC. As protein: CASSRDSDNEQFF.

This clonotype was detected many times. The chain is built from TRBV20-1 and TRBJ2-5; D may be TRBD1 (6 bases). Looked up from germline, CDR1 is DFQATT and CDR2 is SNEGSKA (reference sequence). This CDR3 region has 13 residues. V gave up 7 bases and J gave up 2 bases, with 14 bases separating them. The chain's CDR3 is CSDWGHWQETQYF. The CDR3 nucleotides read TGCAGTGATTGGGGACATTGGCAAGAGACCCAGTACTTC.

This clonotype was found a few times. The gene calls are TRBV25-1 and TRBJ1-6; D remains unclear. Germline loops: CDR1 MGHDK, CDR2 SYGVNS. The CDR3 is 15 residues long. The V gene lost 6 bases and the J gene lost 7 bases, with 16 bases spanning the gap. For the CDR3, the DNA is TGTGCCAGCAGGAGGGCTGGTAACGTAAATTCACCCCTCCACTTT. Its protein is CASRRAGNVNSPLHF.

This clonotype was seen at least ten times. V usage is TRBV30 and J usage is TRBJ2-7, with a tentative D call TRBD2 (6 bases). The V gene's germline CDR1 is GTSNPN and CDR2 SVGIG (reference sequence). V gave up 5 bases and J gave up 6 bases, with 23 bases separating them. The CDR3 totals 15 residues. The CDR3 here is CAWGLGEGGPLEQYF. CDR3 bases: TGTGCCTGGGGGTTAGGGGAAGGAGGGCCTCTCGAGCAGTACTTC.